The present TCR beta chain was sequenced within a study of type 1 regulatory T cells. Study in general: An in vitro protocol generated T-allo10, a Tr1-enriched, alloantigen-specific CD4 T cell product.

This clonotype rates as medium-sized. Antigen: not known. Germline V gene sequence: CDR1 DFQATT, CDR2 SNEGSKA (reference sequence). V lost 6 bases, J lost 3 bases, and 13 bases stayed unmatched. This CDR3 contains 15 residues. TCRdb passed the reads through MiXCR, listing each CDR3 protein once. The sample carries 15,000 or so distinct CDR3 sequences, roughly an eighth recorded once. This TCR was recovered from a human donor in good health. The specimen was cultured T cells, either the whole culture or a sorted T cell fraction (not recorded which). The V gene is TRBV20-1, the J gene TRBJ2-5, with 7 positions matching TRBD1. CDR3: CSATNPGTAKETQYF. In nucleotides, the CDR3 is TGCAGTGCAACAAACCCCGGGACAGCAAAAGAGACCCAGTACTTC.